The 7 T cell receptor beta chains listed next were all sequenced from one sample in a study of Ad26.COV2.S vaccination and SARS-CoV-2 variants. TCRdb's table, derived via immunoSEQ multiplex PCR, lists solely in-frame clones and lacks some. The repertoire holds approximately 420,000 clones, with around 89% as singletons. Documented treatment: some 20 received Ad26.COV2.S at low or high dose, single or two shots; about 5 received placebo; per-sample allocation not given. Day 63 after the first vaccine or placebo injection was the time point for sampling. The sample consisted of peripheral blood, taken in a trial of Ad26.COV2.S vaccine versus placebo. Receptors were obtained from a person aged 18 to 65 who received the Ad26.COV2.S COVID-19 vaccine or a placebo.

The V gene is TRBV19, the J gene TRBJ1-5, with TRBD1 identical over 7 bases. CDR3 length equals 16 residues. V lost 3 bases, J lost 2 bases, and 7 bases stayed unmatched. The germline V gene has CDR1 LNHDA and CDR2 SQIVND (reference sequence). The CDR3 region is CASSISAGTGNQPQHF. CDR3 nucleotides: TGTGCCAGTAGTATCTCCGCCGGGACAGGCAATCAGCCCCAGCATTTT. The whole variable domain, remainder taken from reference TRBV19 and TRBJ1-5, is DGGITQSPKYLFRKEGQNVTLSCEQNLNHDAMYWYRQDPGQGLRLIYYSQIVNDFQKGDIAEGYSVSREKKESFPLTVTSAQKNPTAFYLCASSISAGTGNQPQHFGDGTRLSIL.

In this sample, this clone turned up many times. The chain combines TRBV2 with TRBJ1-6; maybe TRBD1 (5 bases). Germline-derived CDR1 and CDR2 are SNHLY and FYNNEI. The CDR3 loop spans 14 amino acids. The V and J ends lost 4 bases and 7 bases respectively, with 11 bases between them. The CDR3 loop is CASSGQGSNSPLHF. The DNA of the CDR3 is TGTGCCAGCAGTGGCCAGGGTTCGAATTCACCCCTCCACTTT. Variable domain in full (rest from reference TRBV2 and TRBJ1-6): EPEVTQTPSHQVTQMGQEVILRCVPISNHLYFYWYRQILGQKVEFLVSFYNNEISEKSEIFDDQFSVERPDGSNFTLKIRSTKLEDSAMYFCASSGQGSNSPLHFGNGTRLTVT.

The CDR3 DNA is TGCGCCAGCAGCGGGACGGCGGGCAATCAGCCCCAGCATTTT. Amino acid sequence: CASSGTAGNQPQHF. The genes are TRBV4-1 and TRBJ1-5; maybe TRBD1 (5 bases). V was pared by 5 bases and J by 2 bases, with 10 bases between. This CDR3 is 14 amino acids long. The germline gives CDR1 MGHRA, CDR2 YSYEKL.

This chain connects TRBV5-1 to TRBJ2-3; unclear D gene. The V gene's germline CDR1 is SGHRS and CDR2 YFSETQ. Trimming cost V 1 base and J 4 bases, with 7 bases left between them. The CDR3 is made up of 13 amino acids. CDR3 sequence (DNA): TGCGCCAGCAGCTTGTTTGGGGCAGATACGCAGTATTTT. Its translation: CASSLFGADTQYF.

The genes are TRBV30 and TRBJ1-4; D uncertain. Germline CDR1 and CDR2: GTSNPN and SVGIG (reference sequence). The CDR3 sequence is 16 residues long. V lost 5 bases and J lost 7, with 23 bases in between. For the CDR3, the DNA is TGTGCCTGGGATGGCGACCGCTCGATCCCGGGTGAAAAACTGTTTTTT. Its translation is CAWDGDRSIPGEKLFF. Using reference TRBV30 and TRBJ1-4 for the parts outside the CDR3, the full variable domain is SQTIHQWPATLVQPVGSPLSLECTVEGTSNPNLYWYRQAAGRGLQLLFYSVGIGQISSEVPQNLSASRPQDRQFILSSKKLLLSDSGFYLCAWDGDRSIPGEKLFFGSGTQLSVL.

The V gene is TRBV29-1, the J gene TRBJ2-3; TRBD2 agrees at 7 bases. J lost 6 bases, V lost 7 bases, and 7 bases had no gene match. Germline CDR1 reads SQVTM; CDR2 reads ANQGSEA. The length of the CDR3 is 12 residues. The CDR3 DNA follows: TGCAGCGCCCGGGACTACCCCGATACGCAGTATTTT. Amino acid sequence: CSARDYPDTQYF.

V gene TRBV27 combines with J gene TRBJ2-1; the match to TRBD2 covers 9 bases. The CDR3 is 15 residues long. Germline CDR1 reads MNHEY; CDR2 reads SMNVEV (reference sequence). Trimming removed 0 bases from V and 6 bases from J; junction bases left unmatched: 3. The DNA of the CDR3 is TGTGCCAGCAGTTTATCGCTACTAGCGGGCAATGAGCAGTTCTTC. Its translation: CASSLSLLAGNEQFF.